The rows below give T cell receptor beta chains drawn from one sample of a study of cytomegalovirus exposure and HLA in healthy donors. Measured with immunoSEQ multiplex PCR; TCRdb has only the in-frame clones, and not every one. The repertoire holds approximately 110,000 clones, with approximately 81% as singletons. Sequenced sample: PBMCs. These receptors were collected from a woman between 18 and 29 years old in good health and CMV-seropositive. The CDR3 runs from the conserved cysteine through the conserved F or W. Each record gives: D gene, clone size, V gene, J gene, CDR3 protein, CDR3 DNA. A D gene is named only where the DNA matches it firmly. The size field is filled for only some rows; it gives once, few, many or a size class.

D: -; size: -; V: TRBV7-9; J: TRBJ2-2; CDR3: CASSLVGGATGELFF; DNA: TGTGCCAGCAGCTTAGTGGGGGGGGCCACCGGGGAGCTGTTTTTT
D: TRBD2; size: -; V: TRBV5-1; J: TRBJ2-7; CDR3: CASSLAIAGEPYEQYF; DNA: TGCGCCAGCAGCTTGGCCATAGCGGGAGAGCCCTACGAGCAGTACTTC
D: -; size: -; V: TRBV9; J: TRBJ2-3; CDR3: CASSVEVGVSTDTQYF; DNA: TGTGCCAGCAGCGTAGAAGTCGGTGTCAGCACAGATACGCAGTATTTT
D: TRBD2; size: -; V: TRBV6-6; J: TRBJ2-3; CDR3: CASSYSSGRGSDTQYF; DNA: TGTGCCAGCAGTTACTCTAGCGGGAGAGGGTCAGATACGCAGTATTTT
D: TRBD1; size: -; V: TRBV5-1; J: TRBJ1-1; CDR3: CASSWGTGVTEAFF; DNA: TGCGCCAGCAGCTGGGGGACAGGGGTCACTGAAGCTTTCTTT
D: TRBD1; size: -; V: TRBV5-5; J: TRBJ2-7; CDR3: CASSTPPGQGYEQYF; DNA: TGTGCCAGCAGCACCCCCCCGGGACAGGGATACGAGCAGTACTTC
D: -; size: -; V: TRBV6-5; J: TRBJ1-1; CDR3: CASKAGRAFTEAFF; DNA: TGTGCCAGCAAGGCGGGAAGGGCTTTCACTGAAGCTTTCTTT
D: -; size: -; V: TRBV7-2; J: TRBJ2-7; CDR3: CASSLVLQDYEQYF; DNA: TGTGCCAGCAGCTTAGTATTACAGGATTACGAGCAGTACTTC
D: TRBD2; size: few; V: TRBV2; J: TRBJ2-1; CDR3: CASSDLLAGESLFF; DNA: TGTGCCAGCAGTGATCTACTAGCGGGAGAATCGTTGTTCTTC
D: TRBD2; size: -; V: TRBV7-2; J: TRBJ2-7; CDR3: CASSLRASGEQYF; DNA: TGTGCCAGCAGCTTAAGGGCTAGCGGCGAGCAGTACTTC
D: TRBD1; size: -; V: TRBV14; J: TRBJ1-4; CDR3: CASSQGFPDRGEDEKLFF; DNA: TGTGCCAGCAGCCAAGGATTTCCCGACAGGGGAGAAGATGAAAAACTGTTTTTT
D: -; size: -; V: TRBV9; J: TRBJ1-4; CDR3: CASSPRSQGNEKLFF; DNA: TGTGCCAGCAGCCCCAGGTCCCAGGGTAATGAAAAACTGTTTTTT
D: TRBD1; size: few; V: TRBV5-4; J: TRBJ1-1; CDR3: CASSHDRGRTEAFF; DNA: TGTGCCAGCAGCCATGACAGGGGGAGAACTGAAGCTTTCTTT
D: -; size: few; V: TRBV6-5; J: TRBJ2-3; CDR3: CASSFLAFTDTQYF; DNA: TGTGCCAGCAGTTTTCTAGCGTTCACAGATACGCAGTATTTT
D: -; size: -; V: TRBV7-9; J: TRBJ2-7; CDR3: CASSSPVYEQYF; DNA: TGTGCCAGCAGCTCTCCTGTCTACGAGCAGTACTTC
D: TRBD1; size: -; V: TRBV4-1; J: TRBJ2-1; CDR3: CASSQEDRNEQFF; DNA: TGCGCCAGCAGCCAAGAGGACAGGAATGAGCAGTTCTTC
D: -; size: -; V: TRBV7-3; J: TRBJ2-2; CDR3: CASSLPGGELFF; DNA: TGTGCCAGCAGCTTACCCGGTGGGGAGCTGTTTTTT
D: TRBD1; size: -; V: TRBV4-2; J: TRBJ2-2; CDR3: CASSQSQGDTGELFF; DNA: TGTGCCAGCAGCCAGAGCCAGGGGGACACCGGGGAGCTGTTTTTT
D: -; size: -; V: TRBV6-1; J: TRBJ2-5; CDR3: CASSESLGGETQYF; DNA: TGTGCCAGCAGTGAATCTCTTGGGGGGGAGACCCAGTACTTC
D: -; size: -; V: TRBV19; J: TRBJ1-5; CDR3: CASSITGYNRPQHF; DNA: TGTGCCAGTAGTATTACAGGGTATAATCGGCCCCAGCATTTT
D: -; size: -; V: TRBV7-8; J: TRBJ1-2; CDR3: CASSLGTRGEPYF; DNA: TGTGCCAGCAGCTTAGGCACTCGGGGGGAACCTTACTTC
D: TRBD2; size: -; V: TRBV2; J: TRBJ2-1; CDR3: CASGMYGLAIGNEQFF; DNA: TGTGCCAGCGGAATGTATGGACTAGCGATCGGCAATGAGCAGTTCTTC
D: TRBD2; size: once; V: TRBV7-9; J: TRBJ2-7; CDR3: CASSLLGLADHEQYF; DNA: TGTGCCAGCAGCTTATTAGGACTAGCGGATCACGAGCAGTACTTC
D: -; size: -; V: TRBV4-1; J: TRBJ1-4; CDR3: CASSQVRREPNEKLFF; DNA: TGCGCCAGCAGCCAAGTAAGGAGAGAACCTAATGAAAAACTGTTTTTT
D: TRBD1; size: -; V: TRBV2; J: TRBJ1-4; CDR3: CASSAGAGGGKLFF; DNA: TGTGCCAGCAGTGCGGGGGCAGGGGGCGGAAAACTGTTTTTT
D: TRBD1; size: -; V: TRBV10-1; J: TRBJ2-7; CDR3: CASSHPGQGSYEQYF; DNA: TGCGCCAGCAGTCACCCGGGACAGGGTTCCTACGAGCAGTACTTC
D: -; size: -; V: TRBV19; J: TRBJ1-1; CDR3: CASSADTGWDTEAFF; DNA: TGTGCCAGTAGCGCTGACACAGGGTGGGACACTGAAGCTTTCTTT
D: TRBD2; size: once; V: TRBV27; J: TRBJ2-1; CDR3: CASRTTSGYEQFF; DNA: TGTGCCAGCAGGACCACTAGCGGGTACGAGCAGTTCTTC
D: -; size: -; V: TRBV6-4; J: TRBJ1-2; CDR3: CASSDSTLTSPLGYTF; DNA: TGTGCCAGCAGTGACTCCACCTTGACATCCCCTCTTGGCTACACCTTC
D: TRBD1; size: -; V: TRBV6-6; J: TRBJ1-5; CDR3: CASSPLGQAQQPQHF; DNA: TGTGCCAGCAGTCCCCTGGGACAGGCACAACAGCCCCAGCATTTT
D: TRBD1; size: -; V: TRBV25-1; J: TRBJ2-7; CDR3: CASSVRGRRYEQYF; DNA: TGTGCCAGCAGTGTTAGGGGGCGAAGGTACGAGCAGTACTTC
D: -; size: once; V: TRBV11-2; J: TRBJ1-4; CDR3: CASSLFLLGDSVGEKLFF; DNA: TGTGCCAGCAGCTTGTTTTTACTGGGGGACTCCGTTGGTGAAAAACTGTTTTTT
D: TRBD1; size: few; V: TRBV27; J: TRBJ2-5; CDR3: CASSQGTGRQETQYF; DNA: TGTGCCAGCAGTCAAGGGACAGGGCGCCAAGAGACCCAGTACTTC
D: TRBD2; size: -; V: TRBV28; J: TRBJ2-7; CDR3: CASRGLAGLYEQYF; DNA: TGTGCCAGCAGAGGACTAGCGGGACTATACGAGCAGTACTTC
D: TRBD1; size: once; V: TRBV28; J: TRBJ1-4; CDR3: CASSLQGATNEKLFF; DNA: TGTGCCAGCAGTTTACAGGGGGCGACTAATGAAAAACTGTTTTTT
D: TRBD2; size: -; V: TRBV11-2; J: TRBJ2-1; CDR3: CASSATSGSGIEQFF; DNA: TGTGCCAGCAGCGCGACTAGCGGGAGCGGGATTGAGCAGTTCTTC
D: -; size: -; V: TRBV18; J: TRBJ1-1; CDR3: CASSPAGAGAEAFF; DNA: TGTGCCAGCTCACCCGCAGGGGCAGGGGCTGAAGCTTTCTTT
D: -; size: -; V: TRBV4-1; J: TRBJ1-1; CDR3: CASQGQPNTEAFF; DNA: TGCGCCTCTCAAGGACAGCCGAACACTGAAGCTTTCTTT
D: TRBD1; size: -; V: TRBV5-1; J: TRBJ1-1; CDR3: CASSSGQGAAEAFF; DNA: TGCGCCAGCAGCTCCGGACAGGGGGCCGCTGAAGCTTTCTTT
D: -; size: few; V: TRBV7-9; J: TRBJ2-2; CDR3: CSSSFSTGELFF; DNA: TGTTCCAGCAGCTTCTCCACCGGGGAGCTGTTTTTT
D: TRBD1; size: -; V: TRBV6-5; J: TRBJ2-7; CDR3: CASSYTGGFWSEQYF; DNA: TGTGCCAGCAGTTATACAGGGGGTTTCTGGTCCGAGCAGTACTTC
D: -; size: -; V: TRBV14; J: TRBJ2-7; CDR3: CASSQDIQSYEQYF; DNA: TGTGCCAGCAGCCAAGACATTCAATCCTACGAGCAGTACTTC
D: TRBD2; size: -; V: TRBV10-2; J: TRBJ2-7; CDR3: CASSDGLAGAGYEQYF; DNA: TGCGCCAGCAGTGACGGGCTAGCGGGAGCCGGGTACGAGCAGTACTTC
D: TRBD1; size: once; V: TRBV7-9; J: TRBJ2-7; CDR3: CASSLPGTGGQYF; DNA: TGTGCCAGCAGCCTTCCCGGGACAGGGGGGCAGTACTTC
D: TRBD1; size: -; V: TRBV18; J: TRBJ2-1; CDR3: CASSPRDRGVYNEQFF; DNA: TGTGCCAGCTCACCCCGGGACAGGGGCGTCTACAATGAGCAGTTCTTC
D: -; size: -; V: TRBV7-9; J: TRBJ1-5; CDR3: CASSLGSDGPQHF; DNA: TGTGCCAGCAGCTTAGGCAGCGATGGGCCCCAGCATTTT
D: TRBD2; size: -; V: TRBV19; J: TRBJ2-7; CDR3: CASSMVSGGGTDEQYF; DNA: TGTGCCAGTAGTATGGTTTCTGGGGGGGGGACTGACGAGCAGTACTTC
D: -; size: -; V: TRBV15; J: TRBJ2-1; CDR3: CATSRPSNRVYEQFF; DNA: TGTGCCACCAGCAGACCCTCAAACAGGGTCTATGAGCAGTTCTTC
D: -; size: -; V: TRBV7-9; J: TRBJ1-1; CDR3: CASSPRTAQKVPDEAFF; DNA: TGTGCCAGCAGCCCGCGGACAGCCCAAAAGGTCCCTGATGAAGCTTTCTTT
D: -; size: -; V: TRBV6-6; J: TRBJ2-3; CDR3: CASSSPGSSDTQYF; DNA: TGTGCCAGCAGTTCTCCAGGATCATCAGATACGCAGTATTTT
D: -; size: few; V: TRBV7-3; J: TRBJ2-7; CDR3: CASSSSNEGEQYF; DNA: TGTGCCAGCAGCTCGTCGAACGAGGGCGAGCAGTACTTC